This record looks at one T cell receptor beta chain sequence and its context. Its antigen is not known. Clones were read by immunoSEQ multiplex PCR, and TCRdb kept only the in-frame ones, dropping some. Of 25,000 or so clones listed, about four fifths are singletons. The data originate from a study of regulatory dendritic cells for organ transplantation. General study findings and limits: Memory CD8+ T cells were the most oligoclonal; naive cells were highly diverse.

V was trimmed by 4 bases and J by 3 bases, leaving 9 bases between them. Per germline, CDR1 SGHAT and CDR2 FQDESV (reference sequence). CDR3 size: 13 residues. The sample consisted of naive CD4+ T cells from blood. Documented subset: CD45RA+ naive T cells. The rearrangement links TRBV11-1 to TRBJ2-5; D ambiguous. The TCR sequence derives from a human donor in good health. The CDR3 region is CASSSRREETQYF. In DNA, the CDR3 is TGTGCCAGCAGCTCGCGACGGGAAGAGACCCAGTACTTC.